These 18 T cell receptor beta chains were sequenced from one sample in a study of T cell repertoires in cytomegalovirus infection. TCRdb reprocessed the reads with MiXCR, giving one entry per CDR3 protein. The repertoire holds about 490,000 distinct CDR3 sequences, about 10% seen once, with about 9.4% in the top ten. Material for sequencing was PBMCs. These receptors were obtained from a human donor in good health (CMV status not recorded). Some clones in this sample may be carry-over from other donors' samples.

This clonotype was detected ten times or more. The CDR3 protein is CASSPRDSNEQYF. The CDR3 DNA reads TGTGCCAGCAGCCCAAGGGACAGCAATGAGCAGTACTTC. The V gene is TRBV7-3, the J gene TRBJ2-7; 7 bases line up with TRBD1. From germline, CDR1 is SGHTA and CDR2 FQGTGA. Germline trimming cut 5 bases from V and 7 bases from J; bases unmatched to any gene: 8. The CDR3 consists of 13 residues.

This clonotype was detected many times. This sequence joins TRBV18 and TRBJ1-1; no clear D. This CDR3 is 16 amino acids long. From germline, CDR1 is KGHSH and CDR2 LQKENI. The germline V and J ends were trimmed by 0 bases and 3 bases, with 14 bases remaining between them. The CDR3 bases are TGTGCCAGCTCACCACCGGGCAGTAGTGACGACACTGAAGCTTTCTTT. Its translation is CASSPPGSSDDTEAFF.

Ten or more counts support this clonotype. The chain links TRBV11-1 to TRBJ2-2; either TRBD1 or TRBD2 may fit D (6 bases each). From germline, CDR1 is SGHAT and CDR2 FQDESV (reference sequence). The length of the CDR3 is 16 residues. V was cut by 3 bases and J by 1 base, with 12 bases left in between. The CDR3 nucleotides are TGTGCCAGCAGCTTCGAGGGGGGAGGGAACACCGGGGAGCTGTTTTTT. This encodes CASSFEGGGNTGELFF.

At least ten counts were recorded for this clonotype. V usage is TRBV7-6 and J usage is TRBJ1-3; D unresolved. Germline loops: CDR1 SGHVS, CDR2 FNYEAQ. Between the trimmed V and J ends, which lost 5 bases and 4 bases, there was a span of 21 bases. The CDR3 runs 17 residues. The CDR3 protein is CASSPLESGPDGNTIYF. CDR3 sequence (DNA): TGTGCCAGCAGCCCCCTAGAGTCGGGCCCGGACGGAAACACCATATATTTT.

This clonotype was picked up many times. The chain carries TRBV5-1 and TRBJ2-1; TRBD1 matches at 11 bases. CDR1 and CDR2 from the germline V gene are SGHRS and YFSETQ. This CDR3 region has 15 residues. The V segment lost 4 bases and the J segment 9 bases; nucleotides outside the gene matches: 9. CDR3 sequence reads: CASSIGQGAFGEQFF. CDR3 nucleotide sequence: TGCGCCAGCAGCATCGGACAGGGGGCATTTGGTGAGCAGTTCTTC. Together with reference TRBV5-1 and TRBJ2-1, the CDR3 gives the full variable domain: KAGVTQTPRYLIKTRGQQVTLSCSPISGHRSVSWYQQTPGQGLQFLFEYFSETQRNKGNFPGRFSGRQFSNSRSEMNVSTLELGDSALYLCASSIGQGAFGEQFFGPGTRLTVL.

The rearrangement links TRBV6-5 to TRBJ2-1; 8 nucleotides match TRBD2. Germline loops: CDR1 MNHEY, CDR2 SVGAGI. J gave up 10 bases and V 0 bases, and 8 bases lay outside the gene matches. The length of the CDR3 is 15 residues. This CDR3 is CASSYSGTRAEEQFF. CDR3 nucleotide sequence: TGTGCCAGCAGTTACTCGGGGACTAGGGCCGAAGAGCAGTTCTTC.

The DNA of the CDR3 is TGTGCCAGCAGTCCGACCGGGGTTCGAGACAATGAGCAGTTCTTC. Translation gives CASSPTGVRDNEQFF. The rearrangement links TRBV12-3 or TRBV12-4 to TRBJ2-1; a weak D match, TRBD2 (5 bases). CDR3 size: 15 residues. V lost 5 bases to trimming and J lost 5 bases, with 16 bases between them.

This clonotype appeared many times. The chain links TRBV28 to TRBJ2-7; the match to TRBD2 covers 8 bases. Looked up from germline, CDR1 is MDHEN and CDR2 is SYDVKM. J was trimmed by 4 bases and V by 7 bases; bases with no gene match: 6. The CDR3 contains 13 residues. The chain's CDR3 is CASISGSKYEQYF. The CDR3 coding sequence is TGTGCCAGCATAAGCGGGAGTAAATACGAGCAGTACTTC.

This clonotype was detected ten times or more. J is TRBJ2-1 and V is TRBV11-1; 11 positions agree with TRBD2. The CDR3 sequence is 16 residues long. The J segment lost 8 bases and the V segment lost 5 bases, leaving 11 bases of the junction unmatched. In germline, CDR1 is SGHAT, CDR2 FQDESV (reference sequence). The CDR3 is CASSARTSGSGDEQFF. The CDR3 DNA follows: TGTGCCAGCAGCGCCCGTACTAGCGGGAGTGGCGATGAGCAGTTCTTC.

There are many counts of this clonotype. This chain links TRBV12-3 or TRBV12-4 with TRBJ2-3; 9 bases match TRBD2. V gave up 3 bases and J gave up 0 bases; unmatched junction bases: 4. The CDR3 length is 16 residues. CDR3 amino acids: CASSLRLAGSTDTQYF. For the CDR3, the DNA is TGTGCCAGCAGTTTGAGGCTAGCGGGGAGCACAGATACGCAGTATTTT.

This chain joins TRBV28 and TRBJ1-5, with D unclear. There are 15 residues in the CDR3. Germline values: CDR1 MDHEN, CDR2 SYDVKM. Trimming took 7 bases from V and 1 from J, leaving 14 bases between them. The CDR3 region is CASTILRGSNQPQHF. DNA for the CDR3: TGTGCCAGCACCATACTCCGTGGAAGCAATCAGCCCCAGCATTTT.

The table lists this clonotype with many counts. The chain recombines TRBV6-2 or TRBV6-3 with TRBJ2-1; 16 bases agree with TRBD2. Germline V gene data show CDR1 as MNHEY and CDR2 as SVGEGT. V lost 10 bases and J lost 7; bases outside the gene matches: 7. The CDR3 is 15 amino acids. Written as DNA, the CDR3 is TGTGCCATCTCGTGGGGACTAGCGGGGGGGAATGAGCAGTTCTTC. This translates into CAISWGLAGGNEQFF.

This sequence joins TRBV9 and TRBJ2-7; weak D call: TRBD1 (6 bases). Germline V gene lookup returns CDR1 SGDLS and CDR2 YYNGEE. The CDR3 length is 14 residues. V was cut by 4 bases and J by 0 bases, with 11 bases left in between. CDR3 DNA sequence: TGTGCCAGCAGCAGAAGACAGGACTCCTACGAGCAGTACTTC. Translating it yields CASSRRQDSYEQYF.

A few counts support this clonotype. The CDR3 is CASSQGGGFQETQYF. The CDR3 nucleotides read TGTGCCAGCAGCCAAGGGGGGGGCTTCCAAGAGACCCAGTACTTC. V gene TRBV4-2 combines with J gene TRBJ2-5, with D possibly being TRBD2 (7 bases). V was clipped by 1 base and J by 1 base, with 10 bases between them. Germline CDR1 LGHNA, CDR2 YNFKEQ. This CDR3 contains 15 residues.

With regard to this clonotype: A clone one base away is much larger, so this may be a read error. This rearrangement joins TRBV5-1 to TRBJ1-3, with 7 bases matching TRBD1. CDR1 SGHRS and CDR2 YFSETQ come from the germline V gene. The CDR3 is 15 amino acids. Unmatched junction bases numbered 4, after V lost 4 bases and J lost 0 bases. CDR3 sequence: CASSMRTGSGNTIYF. CDR3 bases: TGCGCCAGCAGCATGAGGACAGGCTCTGGAAACACCATATATTTT. Supplemented by reference TRBV5-1 and TRBJ1-3, the full variable domain reads KAGVTQTPRYLIKTRGQQVTLSCSPISGHRSVSWYQQTPGQGLQFLFEYFSETQRNKGNFPGRFSGRQFSNSRSEMNVSTLELGDSALYLCASSMRTGSGNTIYFGEGSWLTVV.

This clonotype was seen at least ten times. The chain uses TRBV19 and TRBJ2-1; tentatively, D is TRBD2 (5 bases). The CDR3 has 14 residues. CDR1 and CDR2 (germline): LNHDA, SQIVND (reference sequence). The ends were cut back, 3 bases at V and 5 bases at J, with 11 bases in the middle. DNA of the CDR3: TGTGCCAGTAGTATCAAGCGGCTGGACAATGAGCAGTTCTTC. Translation gives CASSIKRLDNEQFF.

V and J are TRBV7-6 and TRBJ2-7; TRBD2 might be the D (5 bases). Trimming pared 0 bases from V and 10 bases from J, leaving 10 bases between. This CDR3 contains 12 residues. The germline V gene encodes CDR1 SGHVS and CDR2 FNYEAQ. Here the CDR3 DNA reads TGTGCCAGCAGCTTAGCCCGAGCGGAACAGTACTTC. Translating it yields CASSLARAEQYF.

This clonotype was picked up many times. The chain uses TRBV6-6 and TRBJ1-1; no definite D call. The germline V gene encodes CDR1 MNHNY and CDR2 SVGAGI (reference sequence). The ends were cut back, 2 bases at V and 5 bases at J, with 18 bases in the middle. The CDR3 has 16 amino acids. The CDR3 loop is CASSYRSGGIATEAFF. CDR3 bases: TGTGCCAGCAGTTACCGAAGTGGAGGGATAGCGACTGAAGCTTTCTTT.